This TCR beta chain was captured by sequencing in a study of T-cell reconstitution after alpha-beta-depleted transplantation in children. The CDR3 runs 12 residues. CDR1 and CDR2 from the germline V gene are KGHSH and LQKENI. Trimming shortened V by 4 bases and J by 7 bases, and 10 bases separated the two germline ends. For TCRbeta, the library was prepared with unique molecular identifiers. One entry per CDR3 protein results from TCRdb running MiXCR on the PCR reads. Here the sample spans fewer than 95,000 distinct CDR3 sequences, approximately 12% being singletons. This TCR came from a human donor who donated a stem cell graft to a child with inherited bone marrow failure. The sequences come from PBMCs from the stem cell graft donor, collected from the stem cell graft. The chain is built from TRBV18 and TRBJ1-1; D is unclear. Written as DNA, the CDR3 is TGTGCCAGCTCACTGTTATCCAGTGAAGCTTTCTTT. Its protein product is CASSLLSSEAFF.